These 29 T cell receptor beta chains were sequenced from one sample in a study of blood T cells in healthy people across ages. A sample-barcoded 5' primer and a J-beta primer mix were used in a second PCR of about 7 to 12 cycles. Each CDR3 protein gets one entry after TCRdb re-called the 5' RACE reads with MiXCR. The table includes roughly 730,000 distinct CDR3 sequences, around three fifths detected once. Sequenced: blood. The receptors shown here come from a man in his forties in good health.

For the CDR3, the DNA is TGTGCCAGCAGCAGAAGACAGGGGAAGTTTAATGAGCAGTTCTTC. This translates into CASSRRQGKFNEQFF. The V gene is TRBV11-2, the J gene TRBJ2-1, with 8 bases matching TRBD1. The CDR3 is made up of 15 amino acids. The germline gives CDR1 SGHAT, CDR2 FQNNGV. V lost 5 bases to trimming and J lost 7 bases; unmatched junction nucleotides: 10.

This chain joins TRBV6-5 and TRBJ2-5; D assignment may be TRBD1 or TRBD2 (5 bases each). CDR1 and CDR2 (germline): MNHEY, SVGAGI. The ends were cut back, 6 bases at V and 11 bases at J, with 19 bases in the middle. The CDR3 extends over 13 amino acids. CDR3 amino acids: CASRSGWGNEQYF. The CDR3 nucleotides read TGTGCCAGCAGGTCGGGGTGGGGGAATGAGCAGTACTTC.

The chain joins TRBV11-2 to TRBJ2-1; D is perhaps TRBD1 (5 bases). The CDR3 loop spans 17 amino acids. The V gene's germline CDR1 is SGHAT and CDR2 FQNNGV. The germline V and J ends were trimmed by 7 bases and 1 base, with 20 bases remaining between them. The CDR3 region has the DNA TGTGCCAGCACCCTTAAAAGGGGCGAACGGTCCTACAATGAGCAGTTCTTC. This translates into CASTLKRGERSYNEQFF.

The chain has TRBV20-1 and TRBJ2-1, with 7 bases lining up with TRBD2. Germline V lookup: CDR1 DFQATT, CDR2 SNEGSKA (reference sequence). J lost 4 bases, V lost 1 base, and 10 bases had no gene match. The CDR3 has 16 amino acids. CDR3 in amino acids: CSARGPSGRVYNEQFF. CDR3 nucleotides: TGCAGTGCTAGAGGCCCTAGCGGCAGAGTATACAATGAGCAGTTCTTC.

The V call is TRBV20-1, the J call TRBJ2-5, with D perhaps matching TRBD1 (7 bases). V lost 0 bases, J lost 7 bases, and 15 bases lay in between. Germline V gene lookup returns CDR1 DFQATT and CDR2 SNEGSKA (reference sequence). The CDR3 totals 14 residues. CDR3 in DNA: TGCAGTGCTAGAGACAGGGGGTCGGAGGGGACCCAGTACTTC. Encoded protein: CSARDRGSEGTQYF.

In DNA form, the CDR3 reads TGCGCCAGCAGCCAACCTACTAGCGGGAGCTCCGAACGGATAAGCTACGAGCAGTACTTC. Translated: CASSQPTSGSSERISYEQYF. The chain employs TRBV4-1 and TRBJ2-7; the match to TRBD2 covers 11 bases. The ends lost 2 bases at V and 3 bases at J; junction bases unmatched: 18. From germline, CDR1 is MGHRA and CDR2 YSYEKL. The CDR3 extends over 20 amino acids.

The J gene is TRBJ2-1, the V gene TRBV29-1; 12 bases agree with TRBD1. J gave up 6 bases and V 7 bases, and 7 bases lay outside the gene matches. The CDR3 loop spans 14 amino acids. Per the germline V gene, CDR1 is SQVTM and CDR2 is ANQGSEA. The CDR3 sequence: CSANRDRGPNEQFF. CDR3 sequence (DNA): TGCAGCGCTAACCGGGACAGGGGGCCCAATGAGCAGTTCTTC.

The CDR3 reads CASSLPTGMNTEAFF. CDR3 bases: TGTGCCAGCAGCTTACCGACAGGGATGAACACTGAAGCTTTCTTT. The V and J genes are TRBV7-2 and TRBJ1-1; 7 nucleotides line up with TRBD1. The CDR3 sequence is 15 residues long. Germline CDR1 SGHTA, CDR2 FQGNSA. V gave up 2 bases and J gave up 0 bases; unmatched junction bases: 3.

V gene TRBV11-2 combines with J gene TRBJ2-3; 10 nucleotides align to TRBD2. This CDR3 is built from 22 residues. With 3 bases clipped from V and 3 bases from J, the junction kept 24 bases outside the gene matches. The germline CDR1 and CDR2 sequences are SGHAT and FQNNGV. CDR3 coding DNA: TGTGCCAGCAGCTTTTTTCGTTTCGGACTAGCGGATCCTTCCAACCCTACAGATACGCAGTATTTT. Translation: CASSFFRFGLADPSNPTDTQYF.

V and J are TRBV7-2 and TRBJ1-6, with D perhaps matching TRBD1 (6 bases). Germline V gene lookup returns CDR1 SGHTA and CDR2 FQGNSA. This CDR3 comprises 15 residues. Trimming took off 5 bases at V and 9 bases at J, with 17 bases between the two ends. As DNA, the CDR3 is TGTGCCAGCAGCATTCGGACAGCCCAGAGTTCACCCCTCCACTTT. Amino acids: CASSIRTAQSSPLHF. Full variable domain (outside the CDR3, taken from reference TRBV7-2 and TRBJ1-6): GAGVSQSPSNKVTEKGKDVELRCDPISGHTALYWYRQSLGQGLEFLIYFQGNSAPDKSGLPSDRFSAERTGGSVSTLTIQRTQQEDSAVYLCASSIRTAQSSPLHFGNGTRLTVT.

V is TRBV2 and J is TRBJ2-3; D may correspond to TRBD1 or TRBD2 (5 bases each). Between the trimmed V and J ends, which lost 2 bases and 7 bases, there was a span of 13 bases. Germline CDR1 and CDR2: SNHLY and FYNNEI. There are 14 residues in the CDR3. The CDR3 nucleotides read TGTGCCAGCAGTGAATCTCGGGGCCTCTATACGCAGTATTTT. It specifies CASSESRGLYTQYF.

The rearrangement uses TRBV7-8 and TRBJ2-4; 13 bases agree with TRBD2. TRBJ2-7 matches the DNA end more closely, so the J call is doubtful. The V gene's germline CDR1 is SGHVS and CDR2 FQNEAQ. This CDR3 has 15 amino acids. CDR3 coding DNA: TGTGCCAGCAGCCAGGGACTAGCGGGACTACGCGAGCAGTACTTC. Translation: CASSQGLAGLREQYF.

V usage is TRBV29-1 and J usage is TRBJ2-5, with D hard to call. CDR1 is SQVTM, CDR2 ANQGSEA, per germline. This CDR3 is 16 amino acids long. V was clipped by 3 bases and J by 2 bases, with 19 bases between them. DNA for the CDR3: TGCAGCGTTGACCCGGGTCGTGGCATGGGGCAAGAGACCCAGTACTTC. Translating it yields CSVDPGRGMGQETQYF.

The chain carries TRBV20-1 and TRBJ2-5, with 11 positions matching TRBD2. V dropped 2 bases and J dropped 2; count of bases not matched to a gene: 7. The V gene's germline CDR1 is DFQATT and CDR2 SNEGSKA (reference sequence). CDR3 length equals 16 residues. The CDR3: CSARSWLAGGQETQYF. The CDR3 DNA reads TGCAGTGCTAGAAGTTGGCTAGCGGGGGGACAAGAGACCCAGTACTTC.

The genes are TRBV28 and TRBJ2-4; 8 bases align to TRBD2. Matching the DNA end better, TRBJ2-7 makes the J call doubtful. Germline loops: CDR1 MDHEN, CDR2 SYDVKM. The CDR3 has 12 amino acids. The CDR3 nucleotides are TGTGCCAGCAGACTAGCGGACTACGAGCAGTACTTC. This gives the protein CASRLADYEQYF.

This clonotype turned up a few times. This chain connects TRBV5-1 to TRBJ2-3; the D is unclear. V dropped 5 bases and J dropped 0 bases, with 10 bases sitting between them. The CDR3 consists of 14 residues. Germline V CDR1 and CDR2: SGHRS, YFSETQ. This CDR3 is CASSHGSSTDTQYF. The CDR3 region has the DNA TGCGCCAGCAGTCACGGGTCTAGCACAGATACGCAGTATTTT. The variable domain in full, completed from reference TRBV5-1 and TRBJ2-3, reads KAGVTQTPRYLIKTRGQQVTLSCSPISGHRSVSWYQQTPGQGLQFLFEYFSETQRNKGNFPGRFSGRQFSNSRSEMNVSTLELGDSALYLCASSHGSSTDTQYFGPGTRLTVL.

This chain connects TRBV27 to TRBJ2-5, with 7 bases fitting TRBD2. V lost 7 bases and J lost 11; bases outside the gene matches: 16. CDR3 length: 14 residues. Germline CDR1 and CDR2: MNHEY and SMNVEV (reference sequence). In DNA form, the CDR3 reads TGTGCCAGCACCCTTGGGAGGGCTCACAATGAGCAGTACTTC. Protein: CASTLGRAHNEQYF.

The chain combines TRBV10-3 with TRBJ1-6; 7 bases align to TRBD1. J lost 7 bases, V lost 6 bases, and 6 bases had no gene match. Germline V gene lookup returns CDR1 ENHRY and CDR2 SYGVKD. The CDR3 is 14 amino acids. The CDR3 coding sequence is TGTGCCATCAGGCCGGGACAGAACAATTCACCCCTCCACTTT. Protein sequence: CAIRPGQNNSPLHF.

The CDR3 DNA sequence: TGTGCCAGCAGCCAAGATCGACTAGCGGGGATCTACAATGAGCAGTTCTTC. Its protein is CASSQDRLAGIYNEQFF. The genes are TRBV14 and TRBJ2-1; TRBD2 matches at 11 bases. The CDR3 loop spans 17 amino acids. Germline V CDR1 and CDR2: SGHDN, FVKESK. J gave up 3 bases and V 0 bases, and 4 bases lay outside the gene matches.

The genes are TRBV6-6 and TRBJ1-4; TRBD1 agrees at 7 bases. The CDR3 length is 16 residues. The J segment lost 4 bases and the V segment lost 6 bases, leaving 11 bases of the junction unmatched. The germline gives CDR1 MNHNY, CDR2 SVGAGI (reference sequence). In DNA, the CDR3 is TGTGCCAGCAGCTCCCTAGACAGGGAGCTTAATGAAAAACTGTTTTTT. Translating gives CASSSLDRELNEKLFF.

In its sample, this clonotype was seen a few times. The genes are TRBV20-1 and TRBJ2-7; 11 nucleotides align to TRBD2. The ends lost 4 bases at V and 3 bases at J; junction bases unmatched: 11. Looked up from germline, CDR1 is DFQATT and CDR2 is SNEGSKA (reference sequence). The CDR3 sequence is 16 residues long. CDR3 region: CSATRLAGSQVYEQYF. The CDR3 DNA sequence: TGCAGTGCTACGAGACTAGCGGGAAGCCAGGTCTACGAGCAGTACTTC.

This clonotype came up a few times. The chain carries TRBV29-1 and TRBJ2-1; TRBD2 agrees at 8 bases. The CDR3 is 15 amino acids. Germline-derived CDR1 and CDR2 are SQVTM and ANQGSEA. V dropped 6 bases and J dropped 0; count of bases not matched to a gene: 7. CDR3 sequence reads: CSVPRLASSYNEQFF. As DNA, the CDR3 is TGCAGCGTCCCGAGACTAGCGAGCTCCTACAATGAGCAGTTCTTC.

This clonotype was observed a few times. V usage is TRBV6-6 and J usage is TRBJ1-6; maybe TRBD1 (5 bases). Trimming cost V 2 bases and J 6 bases, with 14 bases left between them. The CDR3 is made up of 16 amino acids. Looked up from germline, CDR1 is MNHNY and CDR2 is SVGAGI (reference sequence). DNA of the CDR3: TGTGCCAGCAGTTACGGGGGGAGGCAGGCTAATTCACCCCTCCACTTT. It yields the protein CASSYGGRQANSPLHF.

The chain joins TRBV27 to TRBJ1-1; the match to TRBD1 covers 7 bases. Per germline, CDR1 MNHEY and CDR2 SMNVEV (reference sequence). The CDR3 totals 15 residues. V lost 6 bases and J lost 2; bases outside the gene matches: 9. The CDR3 DNA reads TGTGCCAGCAGCCGACCCGGGACAGTTAACACTGAAGCTTTCTTT. Translation: CASSRPGTVNTEAFF.

This clonotype appeared a single time. The chain combines TRBV2 with TRBJ2-1; 9 bases agree with TRBD2. The CDR3 is 16 amino acids. Trimming removed 3 bases from V and 10 bases from J; junction bases left unmatched: 13. Germline V lookup: CDR1 SNHLY, CDR2 FYNNEI. CDR3 loop: CASSEGWRGGEGEQFF. The CDR3 DNA reads TGTGCCAGCAGTGAGGGTTGGCGGGGGGGCGAAGGAGAGCAGTTCTTC.

A few counts support this clonotype. The rearrangement uses TRBV6-1 and TRBJ1-1, with D perhaps TRBD1 (6 bases). The CDR3 contains 15 residues. V was shortened by 6 bases and J by 0 bases, with 14 bases between the two germline ends. Germline lookup yields CDR1 MNHNS and CDR2 SASEGT. CDR3 amino acids: CASRGASAMNTEAFF. CDR3 nucleotide sequence: TGTGCCAGCAGGGGGGCATCGGCTATGAACACTGAAGCTTTCTTT.

Concerning this clonotype: This clone may be a read error of a much larger clone one base away. The chain has TRBV4-2 and TRBJ1-2, with a possible D match to TRBD1 (5 bases). V lost 1 base and J lost 7, with 16 bases in between. Looked up from germline, CDR1 is LGHNA and CDR2 is YNFKEQ. CDR3 length: 15 residues. CDR3 loop: CASSQGSTGIRGYTF. Written as DNA, the CDR3 is TGTGCCAGCAGCCAAGGTAGCACAGGTATACGTGGCTACACCTTC.

In the case of this clonotype: Compared with germline, one end of the junction differs, possibly owing to a read error. The V and J genes are TRBV29-1 and TRBJ2-3; D is undetermined. The CDR3 is 12 amino acids. The germline CDR1 and CDR2 sequences are SQVTM and ANQGSEA. CDR3 DNA sequence: TGCGGCGTTGCCGGAGTCACAGATACGCAGTATTTT. The encoded protein is CGVAGVTDTQYF.

This clonotype was seen more than once but under ten times. The V and J genes are TRBV6-5 and TRBJ2-3, with 10 nucleotides matching TRBD2. Germline assignment: CDR1 MNHEY and CDR2 SVGAGI. V dropped 0 bases and J dropped 4; count of bases not matched to a gene: 4. The CDR3 covers 16 residues. The CDR3 nucleotides are TGTGCCAGCAGTTACTCGTTAGCGGGAGGCGCAGATACGCAGTATTTT. Its protein is CASSYSLAGGADTQYF.